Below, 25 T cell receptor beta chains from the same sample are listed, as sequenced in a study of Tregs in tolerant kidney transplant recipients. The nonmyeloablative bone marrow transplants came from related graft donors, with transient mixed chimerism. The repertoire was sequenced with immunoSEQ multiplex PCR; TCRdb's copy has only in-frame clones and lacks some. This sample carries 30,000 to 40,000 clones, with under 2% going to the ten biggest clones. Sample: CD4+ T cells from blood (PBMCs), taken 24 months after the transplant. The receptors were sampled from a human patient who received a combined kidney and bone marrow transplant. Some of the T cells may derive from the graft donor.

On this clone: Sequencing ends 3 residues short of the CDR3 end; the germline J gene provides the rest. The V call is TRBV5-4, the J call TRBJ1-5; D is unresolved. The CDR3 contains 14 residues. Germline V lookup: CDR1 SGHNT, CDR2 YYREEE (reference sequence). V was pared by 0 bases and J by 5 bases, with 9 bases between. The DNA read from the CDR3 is TGTGCCAGCAGCTTGGGAGGGCAGGATCAGCCC. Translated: CASSLGGQDQP. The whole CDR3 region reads CASSLGGQDQPQHF.

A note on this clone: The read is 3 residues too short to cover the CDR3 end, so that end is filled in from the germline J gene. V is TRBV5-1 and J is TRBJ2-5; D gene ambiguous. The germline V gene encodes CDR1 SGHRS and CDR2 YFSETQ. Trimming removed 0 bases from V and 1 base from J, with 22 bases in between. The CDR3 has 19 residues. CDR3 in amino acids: CASSLASASFLHPQETQYF. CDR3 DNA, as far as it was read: TGCGCCAGCAGCTTGGCCTCGGCTAGTTTCTTACACCCCCAAGAGACC.

The CDR3 reads CASSIFAGTVRGKSNQPQHF. The CDR3 DNA, read in part, is TGTGCCAGTAGTATCTTTGCTGGGACAGTAAGAGGAAAATCCAATCAGCCC. The chain links TRBV19 to TRBJ1-5; 7 bases match TRBD1. The CDR3 end falls 3 residues outside the read, so it is completed with the germline J gene. The germline V gene has CDR1 LNHDA and CDR2 SQIVND (reference sequence). Germline trimming cut 3 bases from V and 3 bases from J; bases unmatched to any gene: 20. This CDR3 has 20 residues. Combining the CDR3 with reference TRBV19 and TRBJ1-5 gives the whole variable domain DGGITQSPKYLFRKEGQNVTLSCEQNLNHDAMYWYRQDPGQGLRLIYYSQIVNDFQKGDIAEGYSVSREKKESFPLTVTSAQKNPTAFYLCASSIFAGTVRGKSNQPQHFGDGTRLSIL.

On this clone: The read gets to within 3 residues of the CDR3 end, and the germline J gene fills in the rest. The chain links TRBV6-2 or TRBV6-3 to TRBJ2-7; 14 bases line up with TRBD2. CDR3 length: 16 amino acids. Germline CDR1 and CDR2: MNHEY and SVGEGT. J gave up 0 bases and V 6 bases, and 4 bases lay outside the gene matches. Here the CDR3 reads CASRPGLAGDSYEQYF. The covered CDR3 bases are TGTGCCAGCAGACCGGGACTAGCGGGGGACTCCTACGAG.

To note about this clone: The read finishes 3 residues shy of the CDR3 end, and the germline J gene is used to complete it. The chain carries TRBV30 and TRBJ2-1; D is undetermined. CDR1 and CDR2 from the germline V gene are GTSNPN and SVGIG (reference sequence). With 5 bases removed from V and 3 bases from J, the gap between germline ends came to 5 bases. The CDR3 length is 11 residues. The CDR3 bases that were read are TGTGCCTGGGGCAACTACAATGAG. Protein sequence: CAWGNYNE. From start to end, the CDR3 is CAWGNYNEQFF.

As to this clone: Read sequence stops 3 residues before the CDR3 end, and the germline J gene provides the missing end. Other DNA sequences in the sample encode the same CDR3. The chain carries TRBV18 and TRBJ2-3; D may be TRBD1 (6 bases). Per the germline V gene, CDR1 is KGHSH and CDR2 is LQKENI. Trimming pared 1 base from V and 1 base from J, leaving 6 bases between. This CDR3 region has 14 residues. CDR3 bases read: TGTGCCAGCTCACCACGACAGGGCACAGATACG. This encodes CASSPRQGTDT. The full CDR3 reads CASSPRQGTDTQYF. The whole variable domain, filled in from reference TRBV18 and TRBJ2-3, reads NAGVMQNPRHLVRRRGQEARLRCSPMKGHSHVYWYRQLPEEGLKFMVYLQKENIIDESGMPKERFSAEFPKEGPSILRIQQVVRGDSAAYFCASSPRQGTDTQYFGPGTRLTVL.

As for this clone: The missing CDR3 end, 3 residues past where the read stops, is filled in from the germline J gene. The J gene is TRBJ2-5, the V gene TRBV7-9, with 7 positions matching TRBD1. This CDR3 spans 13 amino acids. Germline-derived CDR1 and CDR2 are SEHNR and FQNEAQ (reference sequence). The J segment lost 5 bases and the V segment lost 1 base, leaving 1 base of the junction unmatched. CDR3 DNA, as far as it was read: TGTGCCAGCAGCTTAGACAGGGGCGAGACC. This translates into CASSLDRGET. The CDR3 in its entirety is CASSLDRGETQYF. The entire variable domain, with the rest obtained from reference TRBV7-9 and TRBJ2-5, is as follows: DTGVSQNPRHKITKRGQNVTFRCDPISEHNRLYWYRQTLGQGPEFLTYFQNEAQLEKSRLLSDRFSAERPKGSFSTLEIQRTEQGDSAMYLCASSLDRGETQYFGPGTRLLVL.

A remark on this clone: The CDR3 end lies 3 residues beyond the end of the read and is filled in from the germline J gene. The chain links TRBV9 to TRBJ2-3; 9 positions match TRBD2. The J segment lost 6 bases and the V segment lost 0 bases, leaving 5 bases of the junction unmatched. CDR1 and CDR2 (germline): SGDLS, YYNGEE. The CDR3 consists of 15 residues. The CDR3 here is CASSVEAGGRDTQYF. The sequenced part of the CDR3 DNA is TGTGCCAGCAGCGTAGAAGCGGGAGGCAGGGATACG.

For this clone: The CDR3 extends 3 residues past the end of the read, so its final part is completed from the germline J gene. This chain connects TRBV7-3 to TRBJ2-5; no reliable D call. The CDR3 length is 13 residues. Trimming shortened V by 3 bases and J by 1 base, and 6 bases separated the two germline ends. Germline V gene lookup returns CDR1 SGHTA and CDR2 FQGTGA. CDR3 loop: CASSLMRQETQYF. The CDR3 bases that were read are TGTGCCAGCAGCTTGATGCGCCAAGAGACC.

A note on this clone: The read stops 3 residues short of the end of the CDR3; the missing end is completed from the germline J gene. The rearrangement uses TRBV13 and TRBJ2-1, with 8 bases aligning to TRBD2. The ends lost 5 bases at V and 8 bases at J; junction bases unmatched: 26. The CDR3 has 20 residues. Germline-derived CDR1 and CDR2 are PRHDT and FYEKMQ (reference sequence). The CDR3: CASSAYLPTDDGTRVYEQFF. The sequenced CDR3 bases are TGTGCCAGCAGCGCATATTTGCCAACTGACGATGGGACTAGAGTCTATGAG.

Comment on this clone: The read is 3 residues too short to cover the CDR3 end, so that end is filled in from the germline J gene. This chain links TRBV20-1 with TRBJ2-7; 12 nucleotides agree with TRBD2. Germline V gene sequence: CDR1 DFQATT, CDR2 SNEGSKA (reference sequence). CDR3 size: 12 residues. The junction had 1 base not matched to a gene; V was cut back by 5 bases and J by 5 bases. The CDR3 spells CSARLAGDEQYF. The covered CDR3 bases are TGCAGTGCTCGACTAGCGGGAGACGAG.

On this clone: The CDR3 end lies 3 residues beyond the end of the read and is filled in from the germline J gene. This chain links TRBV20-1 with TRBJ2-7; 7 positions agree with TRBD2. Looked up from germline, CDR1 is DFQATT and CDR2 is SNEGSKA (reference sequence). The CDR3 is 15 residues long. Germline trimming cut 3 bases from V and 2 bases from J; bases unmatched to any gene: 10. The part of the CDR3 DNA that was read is TGCAGTGCTAGTAGGCCAGCGGGGCAAACCTACGAG. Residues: CSASRPAGQTYE. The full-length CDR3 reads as CSASRPAGQTYEQYF.

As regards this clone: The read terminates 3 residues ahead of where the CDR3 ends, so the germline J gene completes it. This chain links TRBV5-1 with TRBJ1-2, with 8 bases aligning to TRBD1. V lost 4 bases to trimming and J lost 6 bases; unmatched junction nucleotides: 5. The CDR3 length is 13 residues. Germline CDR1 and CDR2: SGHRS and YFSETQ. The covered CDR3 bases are TGCGCCAGCAGCCCCGGACAGGGAAATGGC. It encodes CASSPGQGNG. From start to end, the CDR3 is CASSPGQGNGYTF.

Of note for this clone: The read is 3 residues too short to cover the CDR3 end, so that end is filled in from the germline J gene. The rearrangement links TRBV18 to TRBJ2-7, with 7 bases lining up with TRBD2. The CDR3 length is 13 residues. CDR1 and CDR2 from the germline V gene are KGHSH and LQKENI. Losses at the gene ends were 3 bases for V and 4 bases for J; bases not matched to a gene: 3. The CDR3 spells CASSPGLLYEQYF. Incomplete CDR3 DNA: TGTGCCAGCTCACCGGGACTACTTTACGAG.

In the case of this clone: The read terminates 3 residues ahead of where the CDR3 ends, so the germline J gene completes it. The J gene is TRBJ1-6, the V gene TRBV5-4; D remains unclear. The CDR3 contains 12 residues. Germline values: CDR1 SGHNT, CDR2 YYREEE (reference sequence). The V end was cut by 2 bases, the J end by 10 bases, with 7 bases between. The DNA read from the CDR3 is TGTGCCAGCAGCTTTCAGAGGTCACCC. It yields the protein CASSFQRSP. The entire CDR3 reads CASSFQRSPLHF.

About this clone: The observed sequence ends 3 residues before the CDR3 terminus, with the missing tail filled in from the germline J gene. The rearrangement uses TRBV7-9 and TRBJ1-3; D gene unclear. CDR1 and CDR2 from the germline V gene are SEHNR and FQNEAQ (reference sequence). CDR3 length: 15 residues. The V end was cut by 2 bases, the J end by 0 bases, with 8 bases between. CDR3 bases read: TGTGCCAGCAGCTTAACCAGAAACTCTGGAAACACC. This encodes CASSLTRNSGNT. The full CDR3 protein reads CASSLTRNSGNTIYF.

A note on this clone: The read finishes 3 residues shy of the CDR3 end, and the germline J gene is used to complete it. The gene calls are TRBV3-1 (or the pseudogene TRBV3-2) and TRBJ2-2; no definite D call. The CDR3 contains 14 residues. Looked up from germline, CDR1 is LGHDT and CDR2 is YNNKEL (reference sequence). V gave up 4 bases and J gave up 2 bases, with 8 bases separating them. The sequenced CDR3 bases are TGTGCCAGCAGCCGGGCAGTTAACACCGGGGAG. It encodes CASSRAVNTGE. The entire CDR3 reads CASSRAVNTGELFF.

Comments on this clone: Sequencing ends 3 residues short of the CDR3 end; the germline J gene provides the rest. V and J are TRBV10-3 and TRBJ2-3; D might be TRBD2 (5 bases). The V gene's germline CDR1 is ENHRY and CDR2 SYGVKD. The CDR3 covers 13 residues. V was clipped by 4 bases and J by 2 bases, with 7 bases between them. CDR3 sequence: CAISGTYTDTQYF. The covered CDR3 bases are TGTGCCATCAGTGGGACTTACACAGATACG.

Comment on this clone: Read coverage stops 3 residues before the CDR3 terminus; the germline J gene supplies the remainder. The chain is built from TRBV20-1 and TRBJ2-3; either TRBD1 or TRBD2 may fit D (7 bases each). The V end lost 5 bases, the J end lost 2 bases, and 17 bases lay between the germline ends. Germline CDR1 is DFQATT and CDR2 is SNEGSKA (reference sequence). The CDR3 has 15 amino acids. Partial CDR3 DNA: TGCAGTGCTCACCAGCGGGACAGATCCACAGATACG. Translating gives CSAHQRDRSTDT. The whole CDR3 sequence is CSAHQRDRSTDTQYF.

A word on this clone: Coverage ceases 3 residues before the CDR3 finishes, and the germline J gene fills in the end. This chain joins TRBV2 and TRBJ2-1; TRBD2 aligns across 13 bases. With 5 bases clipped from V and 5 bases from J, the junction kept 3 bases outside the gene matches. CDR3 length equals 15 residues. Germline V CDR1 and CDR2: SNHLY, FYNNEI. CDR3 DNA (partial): TGTGCCAGCAGTACCGGACTAGCGGGAGACAATGAG. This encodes CASSTGLAGDNE. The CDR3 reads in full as CASSTGLAGDNEQFF.

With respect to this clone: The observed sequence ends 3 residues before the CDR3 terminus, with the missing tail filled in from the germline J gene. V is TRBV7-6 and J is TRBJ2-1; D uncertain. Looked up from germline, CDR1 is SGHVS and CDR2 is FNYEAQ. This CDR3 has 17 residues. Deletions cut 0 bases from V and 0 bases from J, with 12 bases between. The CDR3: CASSLAGSRSSYNEQFF. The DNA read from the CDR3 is TGTGCCAGCAGCTTAGCGGGTAGCCGGAGCTCCTACAATGAG. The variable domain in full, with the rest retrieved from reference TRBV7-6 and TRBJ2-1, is GAGVSQSPRYKVTKRGQDVALRCDPISGHVSLYWYRQALGQGPEFLTYFNYEAQQDKSGLPNDRFSAERPEGSISTLTIQRTEQRDSAMYRCASSLAGSRSSYNEQFFGPGTRLTVL.

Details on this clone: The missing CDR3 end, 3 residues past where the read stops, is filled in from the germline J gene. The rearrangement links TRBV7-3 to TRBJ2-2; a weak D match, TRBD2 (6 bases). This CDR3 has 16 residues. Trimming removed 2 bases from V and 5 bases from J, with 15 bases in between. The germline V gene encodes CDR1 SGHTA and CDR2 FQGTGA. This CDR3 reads CASSLVAGLGTGELFF. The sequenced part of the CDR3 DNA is TGTGCCAGCAGCTTAGTTGCGGGACTGGGAACCGGGGAG.

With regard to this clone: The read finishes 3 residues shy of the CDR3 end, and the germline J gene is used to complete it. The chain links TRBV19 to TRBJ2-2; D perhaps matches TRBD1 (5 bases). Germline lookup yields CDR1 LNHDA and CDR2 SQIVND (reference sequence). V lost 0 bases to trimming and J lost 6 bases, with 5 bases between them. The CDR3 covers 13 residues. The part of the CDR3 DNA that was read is TGTGCCAGTAGTATAGAAGGGGCCGGGGAG. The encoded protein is CASSIEGAGE. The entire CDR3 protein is CASSIEGAGELFF.

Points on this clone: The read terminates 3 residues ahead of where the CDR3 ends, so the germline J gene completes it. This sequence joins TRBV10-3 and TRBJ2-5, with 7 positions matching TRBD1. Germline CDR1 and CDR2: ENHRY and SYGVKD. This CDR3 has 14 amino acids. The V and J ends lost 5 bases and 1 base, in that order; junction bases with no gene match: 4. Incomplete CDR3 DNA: TGTGCCATCAGTAAGGACAGGACCCAAGAGACC. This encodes CAISKDRTQET. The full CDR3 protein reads CAISKDRTQETQYF.

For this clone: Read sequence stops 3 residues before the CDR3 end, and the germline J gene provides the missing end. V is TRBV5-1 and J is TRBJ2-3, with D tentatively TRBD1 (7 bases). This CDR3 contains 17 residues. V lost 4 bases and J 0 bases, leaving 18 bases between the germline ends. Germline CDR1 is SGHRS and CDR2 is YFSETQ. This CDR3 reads CASSILRQGGSTDTQYF. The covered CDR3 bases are TGCGCCAGCAGCATCCTCCGCCAGGGGGGAAGCACAGATACG.